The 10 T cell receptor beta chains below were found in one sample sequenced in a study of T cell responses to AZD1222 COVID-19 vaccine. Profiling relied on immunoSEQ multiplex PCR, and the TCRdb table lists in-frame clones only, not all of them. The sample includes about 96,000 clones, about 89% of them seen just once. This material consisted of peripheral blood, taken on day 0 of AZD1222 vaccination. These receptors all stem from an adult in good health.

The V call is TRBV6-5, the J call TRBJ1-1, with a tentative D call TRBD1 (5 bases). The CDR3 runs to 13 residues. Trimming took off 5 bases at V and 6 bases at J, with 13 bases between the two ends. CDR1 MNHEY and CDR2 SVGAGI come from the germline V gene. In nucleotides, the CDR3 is TGTGCCAGCAGTAGACAGACCGACCCTGAAGCTTTCTTT. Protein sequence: CASSRQTDPEAFF.

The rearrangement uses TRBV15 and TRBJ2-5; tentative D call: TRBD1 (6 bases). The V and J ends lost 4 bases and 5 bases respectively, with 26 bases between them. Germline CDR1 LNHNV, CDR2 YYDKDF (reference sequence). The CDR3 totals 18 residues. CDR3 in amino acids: CATSTSLLGGSSGETQYF. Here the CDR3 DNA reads TGTGCCACCAGCACAAGTCTACTAGGGGGTAGCAGTGGGGAGACCCAGTACTTC.

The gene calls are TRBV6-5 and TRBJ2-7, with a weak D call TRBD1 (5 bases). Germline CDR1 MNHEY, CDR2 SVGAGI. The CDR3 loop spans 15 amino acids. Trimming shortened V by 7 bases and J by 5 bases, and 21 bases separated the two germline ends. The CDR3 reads CASIQGSATVDEQYF. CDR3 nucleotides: TGTGCCAGCATTCAGGGATCCGCGACAGTCGACGAGCAGTACTTC.

CDR3 in DNA: TGTGCCAGCAGCCAACAGACTAGCGGGGGGTCTGGGACCCAGTACTTC. Its translation is CASSQQTSGGSGTQYF. V and J are TRBV3-1 (or the pseudogene TRBV3-2) and TRBJ2-5, with 13 bases aligning to TRBD2. The V segment lost 2 bases and the J segment 7 bases; nucleotides outside the gene matches: 7. This CDR3 region has 16 residues. CDR1 LGHDT and CDR2 YNNKEL come from the germline V gene (reference sequence).

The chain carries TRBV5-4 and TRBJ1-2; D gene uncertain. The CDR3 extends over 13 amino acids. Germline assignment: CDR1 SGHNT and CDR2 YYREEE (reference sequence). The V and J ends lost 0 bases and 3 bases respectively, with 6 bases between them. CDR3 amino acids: CASSLDQDYGYTF. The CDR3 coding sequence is TGTGCCAGCAGCTTGGACCAGGACTATGGCTACACCTTC.

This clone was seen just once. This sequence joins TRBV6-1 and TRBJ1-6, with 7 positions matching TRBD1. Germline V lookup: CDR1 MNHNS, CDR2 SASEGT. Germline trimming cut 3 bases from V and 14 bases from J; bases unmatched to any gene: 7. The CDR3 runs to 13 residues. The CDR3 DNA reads TGTGCCAGCAGTGAGGACAGGAGGAGGGCCCTCCACTTT. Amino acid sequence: CASSEDRRRALHF.

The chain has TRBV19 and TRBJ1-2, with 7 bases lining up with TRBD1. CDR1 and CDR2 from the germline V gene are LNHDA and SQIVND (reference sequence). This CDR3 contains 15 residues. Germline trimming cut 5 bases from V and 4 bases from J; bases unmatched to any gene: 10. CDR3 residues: CASSAPGTAFYGYTF. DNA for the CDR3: TGTGCCAGTAGTGCCCCCGGGACAGCTTTCTATGGCTACACCTTC.

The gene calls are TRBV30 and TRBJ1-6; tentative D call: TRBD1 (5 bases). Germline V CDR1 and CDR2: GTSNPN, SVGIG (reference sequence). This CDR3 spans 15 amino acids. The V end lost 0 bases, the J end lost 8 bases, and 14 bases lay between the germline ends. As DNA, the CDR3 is TGTGCCTGGAGTGTAGGCGTGGGACCGTATTCACCCCTCCACTTT. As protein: CAWSVGVGPYSPLHF. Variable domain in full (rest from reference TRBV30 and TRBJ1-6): SQTIHQWPATLVQPVGSPLSLECTVEGTSNPNLYWYRQAAGRGLQLLFYSVGIGQISSEVPQNLSASRPQDRQFILSSKKLLLSDSGFYLCAWSVGVGPYSPLHFGNGTRLTVT.

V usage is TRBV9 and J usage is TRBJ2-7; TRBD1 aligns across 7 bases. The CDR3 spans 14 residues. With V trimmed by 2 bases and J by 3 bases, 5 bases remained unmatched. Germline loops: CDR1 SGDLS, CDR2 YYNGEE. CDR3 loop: CASSVTGQGYEQYF. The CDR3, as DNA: TGTGCCAGCAGCGTGACAGGGCAGGGCTACGAGCAGTACTTC. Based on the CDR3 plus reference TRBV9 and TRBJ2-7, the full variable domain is DSGVTQTPKHLITATGQRVTLRCSPRSGDLSVYWYQQSLDQGLQFLIQYYNGEERAKGNILERFSAQQFPDLHSELNLSSLELGDSALYFCASSVTGQGYEQYFGPGTRLTVT.

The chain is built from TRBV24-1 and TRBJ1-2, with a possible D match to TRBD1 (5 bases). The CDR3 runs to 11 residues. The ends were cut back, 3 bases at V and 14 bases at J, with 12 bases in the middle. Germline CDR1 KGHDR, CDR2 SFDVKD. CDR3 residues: CATSDPVRGTF. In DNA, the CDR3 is TGTGCCACCAGTGATCCCGTACGGGGGACCTTC.